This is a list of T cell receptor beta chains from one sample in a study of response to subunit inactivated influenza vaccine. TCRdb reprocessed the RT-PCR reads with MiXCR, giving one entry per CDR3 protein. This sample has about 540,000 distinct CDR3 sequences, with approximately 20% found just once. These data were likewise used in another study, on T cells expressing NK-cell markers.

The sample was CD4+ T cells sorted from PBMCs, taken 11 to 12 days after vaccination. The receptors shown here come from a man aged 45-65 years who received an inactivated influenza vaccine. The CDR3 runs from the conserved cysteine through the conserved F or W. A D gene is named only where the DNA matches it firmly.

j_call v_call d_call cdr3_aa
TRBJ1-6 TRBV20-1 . CSGAETYNSPLHF
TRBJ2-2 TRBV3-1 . CASSQVFSGSARLTGELFF
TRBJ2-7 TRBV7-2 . CASSSYGGQNEQYF
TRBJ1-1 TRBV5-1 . CASSDTGFRFAEAFF
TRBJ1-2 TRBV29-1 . CSVELQGTALGYTF
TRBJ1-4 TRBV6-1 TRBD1 CASSRGQGANEKLFF
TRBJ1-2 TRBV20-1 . CSARDIEDRNYGYTF
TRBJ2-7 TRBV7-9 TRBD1 CASSSAGQVPYEQYF
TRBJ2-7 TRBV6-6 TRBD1 CASRSGQGAYEQYF
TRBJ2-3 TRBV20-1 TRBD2 CSALTSGGAADTQYF
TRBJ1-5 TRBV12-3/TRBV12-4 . CASSLDTSNQPQHF
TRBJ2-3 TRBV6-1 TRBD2 CASSGLAGLSTDTQYF
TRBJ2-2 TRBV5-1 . CASSLVATLTNTGELFF
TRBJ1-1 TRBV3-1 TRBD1 CASSQVQGAKAFF
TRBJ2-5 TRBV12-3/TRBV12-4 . CASTSTEQETQYF
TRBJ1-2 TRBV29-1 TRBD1 CSADRGGYGYTF
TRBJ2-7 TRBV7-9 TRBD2 CASSPPGGGRDEQYF
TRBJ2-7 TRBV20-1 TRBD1 CSETGSPYEQYF
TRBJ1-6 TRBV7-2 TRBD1 CASSTPGQGLMSLHF
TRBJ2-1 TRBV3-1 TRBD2 CASSQEGGGSGRLNEQFF
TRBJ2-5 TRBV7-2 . CASSSFGGKETQYF
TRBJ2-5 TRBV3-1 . CASSQGSIQETQYF
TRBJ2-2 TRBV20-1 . CSARPSTGELFF
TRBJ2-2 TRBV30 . CAWGRIQGVGELFF
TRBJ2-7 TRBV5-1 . CASSSDPGVHYEQYF
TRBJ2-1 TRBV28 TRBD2 CASAGRTTYNEQFF
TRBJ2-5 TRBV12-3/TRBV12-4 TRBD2 CASRLSSGVQETQYF
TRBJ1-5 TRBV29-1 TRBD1 CSVAGDSGNQPQHF
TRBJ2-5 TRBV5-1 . CASSPEGRLAQYF
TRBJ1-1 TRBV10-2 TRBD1 CASSGQGASRAFF
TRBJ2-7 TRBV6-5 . CASSYGRVPLYEQYF
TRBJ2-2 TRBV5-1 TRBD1 CASRTTGEAGELFF
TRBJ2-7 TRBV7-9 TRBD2 CASSPTGLAGIDEQYF
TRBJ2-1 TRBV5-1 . CASSLLQASSYNEQFF
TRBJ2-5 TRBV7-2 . CASSLVMTEETQYF
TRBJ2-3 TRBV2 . CASSEDTQYF
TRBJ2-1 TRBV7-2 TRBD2 CASSPQIAGGFNEQFF
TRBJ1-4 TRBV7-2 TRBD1 CASSPGQASNEKLFF
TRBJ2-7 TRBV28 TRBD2 CASSALTSGSSYEQYF
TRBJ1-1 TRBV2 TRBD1 CANFDRVANTEAFF
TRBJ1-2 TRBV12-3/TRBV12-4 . CASSLGRQGVGYTF
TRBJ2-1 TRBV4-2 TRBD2 CASSLGTSEVNEQFF
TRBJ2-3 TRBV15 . CATSSLKRARGADTQYF
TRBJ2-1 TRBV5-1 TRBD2 CASRRLAGNNEQFF
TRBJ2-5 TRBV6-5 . CASSHTAAPGGTQYF
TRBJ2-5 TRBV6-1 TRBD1 CASRKGQGYSPKETQYF
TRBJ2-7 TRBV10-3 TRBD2 CAISETPLAGVDEQYF
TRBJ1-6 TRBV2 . CASRGDGSNSPLHF
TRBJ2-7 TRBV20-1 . CSARGARSSDEQYF
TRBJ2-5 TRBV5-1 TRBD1 CASSLGQGARQETQYF
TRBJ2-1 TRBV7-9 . CASSSSLYNEQFF
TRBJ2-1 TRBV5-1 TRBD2 CASSIGTGTSGYNEQFF
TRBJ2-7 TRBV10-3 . CAISETLASYEQYF
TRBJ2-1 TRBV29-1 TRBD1 CSVAQRQGTYNEQFF